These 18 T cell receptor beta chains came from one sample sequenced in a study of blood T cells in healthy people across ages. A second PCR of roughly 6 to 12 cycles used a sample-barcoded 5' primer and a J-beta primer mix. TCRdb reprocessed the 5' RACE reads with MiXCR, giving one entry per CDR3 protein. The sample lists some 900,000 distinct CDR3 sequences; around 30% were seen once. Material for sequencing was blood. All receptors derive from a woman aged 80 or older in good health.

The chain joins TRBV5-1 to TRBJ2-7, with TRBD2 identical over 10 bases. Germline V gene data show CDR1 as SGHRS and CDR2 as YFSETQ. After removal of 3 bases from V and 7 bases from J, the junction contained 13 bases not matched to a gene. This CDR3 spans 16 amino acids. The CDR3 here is CASSSGLATSVEEQYF. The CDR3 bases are TGCGCCAGCAGCTCGGGACTAGCGACCTCGGTCGAGGAGCAGTACTTC. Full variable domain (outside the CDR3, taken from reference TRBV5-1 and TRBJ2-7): KAGVTQTPRYLIKTRGQQVTLSCSPISGHRSVSWYQQTPGQGLQFLFEYFSETQRNKGNFPGRFSGRQFSNSRSEMNVSTLELGDSALYLCASSSGLATSVEEQYFGPGTRLTVT.

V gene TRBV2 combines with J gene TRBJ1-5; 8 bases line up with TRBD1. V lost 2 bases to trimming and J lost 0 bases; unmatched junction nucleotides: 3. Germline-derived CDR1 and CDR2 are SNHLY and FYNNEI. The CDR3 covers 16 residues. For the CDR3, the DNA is TGTGCCAGCAGTGAATCACAGGGGGTTAGCAATCAGCCCCAGCATTTT. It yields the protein CASSESQGVSNQPQHF.

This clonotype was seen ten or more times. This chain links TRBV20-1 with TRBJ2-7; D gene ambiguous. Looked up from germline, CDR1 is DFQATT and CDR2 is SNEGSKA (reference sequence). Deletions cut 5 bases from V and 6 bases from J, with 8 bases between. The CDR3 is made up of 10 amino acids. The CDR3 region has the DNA TGCAGTGCTCCCCTACGCGAGCAGTACTTC. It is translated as CSAPLREQYF.

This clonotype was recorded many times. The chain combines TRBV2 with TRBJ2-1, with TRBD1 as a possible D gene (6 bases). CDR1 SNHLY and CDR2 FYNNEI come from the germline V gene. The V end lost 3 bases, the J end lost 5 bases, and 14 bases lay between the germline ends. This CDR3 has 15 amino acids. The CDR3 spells CASSEAGVANNEQFF. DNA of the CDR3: TGTGCCAGCAGTGAGGCAGGGGTAGCTAACAATGAGCAGTTCTTC.

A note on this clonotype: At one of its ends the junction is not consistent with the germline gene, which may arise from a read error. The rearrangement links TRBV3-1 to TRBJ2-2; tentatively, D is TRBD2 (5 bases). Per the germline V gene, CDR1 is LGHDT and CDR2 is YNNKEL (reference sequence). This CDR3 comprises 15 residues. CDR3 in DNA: TGTGCCAGCAGCCAACAACTCGCGAACACCGGGGAGCGGTTTTTT. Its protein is CASSQQLANTGERFF. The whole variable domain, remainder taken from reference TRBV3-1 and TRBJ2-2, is DTAVSQTPKYLVTQMGNDKSIKCEQNLGHDTMYWYKQDSKKFLKIMFSYNNKELIINETVPNRFSPKSPDKAHLNLHINSLELGDSAVYFCASSQQLANTGERFFGEGSRLTVL.

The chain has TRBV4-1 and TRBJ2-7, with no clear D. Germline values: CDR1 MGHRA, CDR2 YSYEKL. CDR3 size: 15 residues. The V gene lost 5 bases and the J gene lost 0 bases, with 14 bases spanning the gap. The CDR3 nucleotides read TGCGCCAGCAGCTTCACAACTGCCGACTCCTACGAGCAGTACTTC. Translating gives CASSFTTADSYEQYF.

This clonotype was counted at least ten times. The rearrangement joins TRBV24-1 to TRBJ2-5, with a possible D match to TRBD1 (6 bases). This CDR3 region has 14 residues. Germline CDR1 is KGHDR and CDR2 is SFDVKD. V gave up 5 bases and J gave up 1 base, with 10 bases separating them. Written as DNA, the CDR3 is TGTGCCACCAGTGTCGGACAGTCCCAAGAGACCCAGTACTTC. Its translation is CATSVGQSQETQYF.

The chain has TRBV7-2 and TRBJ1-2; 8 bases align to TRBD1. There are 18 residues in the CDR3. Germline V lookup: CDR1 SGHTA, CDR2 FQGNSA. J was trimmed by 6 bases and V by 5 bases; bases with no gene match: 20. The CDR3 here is CASSTIPGHRGVEDGYTF. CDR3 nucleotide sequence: TGTGCCAGCAGCACAATTCCGGGTCACAGGGGGGTCGAGGATGGCTACACCTTC.

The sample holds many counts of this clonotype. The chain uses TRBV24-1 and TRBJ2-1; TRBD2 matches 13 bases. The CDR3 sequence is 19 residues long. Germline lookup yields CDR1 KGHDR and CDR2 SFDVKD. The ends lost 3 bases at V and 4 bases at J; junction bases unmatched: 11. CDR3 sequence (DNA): TGTGCCACCAGTGATCCCCCCGGTACTAGCGGGGGGGAATACAATGAGCAGTTCTTC. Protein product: CATSDPPGTSGGEYNEQFF.

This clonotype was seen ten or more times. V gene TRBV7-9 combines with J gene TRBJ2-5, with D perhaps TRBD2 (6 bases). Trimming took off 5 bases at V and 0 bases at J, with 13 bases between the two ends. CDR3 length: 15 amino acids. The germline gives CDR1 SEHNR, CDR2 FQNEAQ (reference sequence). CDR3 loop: CASSLSRDYQETQYF. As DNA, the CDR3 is TGTGCCAGCAGCCTCAGCCGGGACTACCAAGAGACCCAGTACTTC.

The chain's CDR3 is CASSAQSNQPQHF. The CDR3 DNA reads TGCGCCAGCAGTGCACAGAGCAATCAGCCCCAGCATTTT. The genes are TRBV10-1 and TRBJ1-5; no reliable D call. The CDR3 loop spans 13 amino acids. The V end was cut by 4 bases, the J end by 1 base, with 5 bases between. Germline V gene lookup returns CDR1 WNHNN and CDR2 SYGVQD (reference sequence).

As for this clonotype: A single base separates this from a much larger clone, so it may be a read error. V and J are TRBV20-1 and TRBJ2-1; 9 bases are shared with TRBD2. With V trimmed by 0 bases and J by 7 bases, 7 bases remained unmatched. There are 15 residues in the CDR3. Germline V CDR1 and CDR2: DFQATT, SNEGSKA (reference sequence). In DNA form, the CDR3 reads TGCAGTGCTAGAGATAATGGCGGGGGGGGGAATGAGCAGTTCTTC. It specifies CSARDNGGGGNEQFF.

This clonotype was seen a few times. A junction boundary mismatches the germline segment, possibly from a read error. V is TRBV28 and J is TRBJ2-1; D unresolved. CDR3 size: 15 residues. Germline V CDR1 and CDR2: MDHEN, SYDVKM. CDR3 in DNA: TGTGCCAGCAGTTTATTAGGGCCCGGTTACAATGAGCGGTTCTTC. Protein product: CASSLLGPGYNERFF.

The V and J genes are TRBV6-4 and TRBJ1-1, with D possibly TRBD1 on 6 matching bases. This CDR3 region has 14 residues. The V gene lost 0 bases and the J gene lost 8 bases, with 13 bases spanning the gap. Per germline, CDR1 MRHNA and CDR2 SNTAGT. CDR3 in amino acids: CASSDSNRATEAFF. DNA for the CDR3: TGTGCCAGCAGTGACTCGAACAGGGCGACGGAAGCTTTCTTT.

CDR3 residues: CASRGEGGQSTEAFF. The CDR3 DNA reads TGCGCCAGCAGAGGCGAGGGGGGACAGAGCACTGAAGCTTTCTTT. V and J are TRBV5-1 and TRBJ1-1; 7 bases match TRBD1. Germline CDR1 and CDR2: SGHRS and YFSETQ. This CDR3 has 15 amino acids. The ends lost 5 bases at V and 4 bases at J; junction bases unmatched: 11.

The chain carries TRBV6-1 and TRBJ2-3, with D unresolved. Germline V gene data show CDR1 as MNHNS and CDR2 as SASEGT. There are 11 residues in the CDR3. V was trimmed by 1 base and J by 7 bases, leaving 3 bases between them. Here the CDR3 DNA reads TGTGCCAGCAGTGAAGGTTATACGCAGTATTTT. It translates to CASSEGYTQYF.

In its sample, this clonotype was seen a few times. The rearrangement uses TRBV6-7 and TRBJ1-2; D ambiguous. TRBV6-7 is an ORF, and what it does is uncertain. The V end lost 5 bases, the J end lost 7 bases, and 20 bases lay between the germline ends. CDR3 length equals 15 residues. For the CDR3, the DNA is TGTGCCAGCAGTCCCCCCGTGGGAGGACTGGGTGGCTACACCTTC. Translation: CASSPPVGGLGGYTF.

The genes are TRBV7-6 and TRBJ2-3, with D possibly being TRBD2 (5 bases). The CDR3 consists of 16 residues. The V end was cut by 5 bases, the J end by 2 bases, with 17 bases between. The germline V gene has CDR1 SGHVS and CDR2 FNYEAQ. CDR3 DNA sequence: TGTGCCAGCAGCCCCGGGATGCGTCTTCCCACAGATACGCAGTATTTT. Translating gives CASSPGMRLPTDTQYF. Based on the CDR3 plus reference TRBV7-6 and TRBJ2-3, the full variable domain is GAGVSQSPRYKVTKRGQDVALRCDPISGHVSLYWYRQALGQGPEFLTYFNYEAQQDKSGLPNDRFSAERPEGSISTLTIQRTEQRDSAMYRCASSPGMRLPTDTQYFGPGTRLTVL.